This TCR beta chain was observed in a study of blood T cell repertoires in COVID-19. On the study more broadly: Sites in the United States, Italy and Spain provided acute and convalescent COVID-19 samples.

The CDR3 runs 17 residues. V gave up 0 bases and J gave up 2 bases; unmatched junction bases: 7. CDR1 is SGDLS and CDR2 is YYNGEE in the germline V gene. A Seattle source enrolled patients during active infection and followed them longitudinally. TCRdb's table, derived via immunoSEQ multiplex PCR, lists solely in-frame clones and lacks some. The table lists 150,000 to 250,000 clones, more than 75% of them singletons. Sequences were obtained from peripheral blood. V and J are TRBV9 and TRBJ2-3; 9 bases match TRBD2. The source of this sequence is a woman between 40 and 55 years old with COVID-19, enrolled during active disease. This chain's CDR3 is CASSVGLAGASTDTQYF. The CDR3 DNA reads TGTGCCAGCAGCGTAGGGTTAGCGGGGGCCTCCACAGATACGCAGTATTTT.